A single sample is the source of the 5 T cell receptor beta chains below, sequenced in a study of human T cells and chemical hapten exposure. TCRdb passed the RACE reads through MiXCR, listing each CDR3 protein once. The profile shows 150,000 to 200,000 distinct CDR3 sequences, approximately 14% of them singletons. Time point reported: patch test 1, 2 weeks after DPC sensitization. Treatment of the sample: therapeutic diphenylcyclopropenone sensitization with weekly scalp DPC. The sample was whole blood, taken in connection with sensitization to the hapten diphenylcyclopropenone (DPC). These receptors all come from a woman aged 30 to 39 with alopecia areata. Some clones in this sample may be carry-over from other donors' samples.

V is TRBV6-6 and J is TRBJ1-6; 7 bases are a match to TRBD1. CDR1 is MNHNY and CDR2 is SVGAGI in the germline V gene (reference sequence). The CDR3 loop spans 11 amino acids. V lost 10 bases to trimming and J lost 6 bases; unmatched junction nucleotides: 0. The CDR3 loop is CATGGNSPLHF. CDR3 nucleotide sequence: TGTGCCACAGGGGGTAATTCACCCCTCCACTTT.

This clonotype was picked up a small number of times. V is TRBV4-1 and J is TRBJ1-2; D is uncertain. This CDR3 is 14 amino acids long. Per the germline V gene, CDR1 is MGHRA and CDR2 is YSYEKL. V was trimmed by 4 bases and J by 4 bases, leaving 13 bases between them. The CDR3 is CASSPTRTRYGYTF. The CDR3 region has the DNA TGCGCCAGCAGCCCCACCCGGACCCGCTATGGCTACACCTTC.

This clonotype occurred a few times. The V and J genes are TRBV19 and TRBJ1-5; D possibly corresponds to TRBD1 (6 bases). V was shortened by 10 bases and J by 0 bases, with 13 bases between the two germline ends. Germline CDR1 and CDR2: LNHDA and SQIVND (reference sequence). This CDR3 has 14 amino acids. CDR3 nucleotides: TGTGCCACCCGGACAGAATATAGCAATCAGCCCCAGCATTTT. Residues: CATRTEYSNQPQHF.

The rearrangement joins TRBV5-1 to TRBJ2-4, with D uncertain. Per the germline V gene, CDR1 is SGHRS and CDR2 is YFSETQ. This CDR3 has 18 amino acids. Trimming left V 0 bases short and J 2 bases short, with 18 bases between. The CDR3 nucleotides read TGCGCCAGCAGCTTGGCCTTCAAAGGTCAGGCAACCAAAAACATTCAGTACTTC. This encodes CASSLAFKGQATKNIQYF.

The sample holds a few counts of this clonotype. The V gene is TRBV28, the J gene TRBJ2-6; the D is unclear. In germline, CDR1 is MDHEN, CDR2 SYDVKM. CDR3 length: 20 residues. Trimming cost V 1 base and J 0 bases, with 19 bases left between them. CDR3 nucleotides: TGTGCCAGCAGTTTATCCCCGGGCCAACCGCACTTCTCTGGGGCCAACGTCCTGACTTTC. This sequence encodes CASSLSPGQPHFSGANVLTF.